The rows below give T cell receptor beta chains drawn from one sample of a study of blood T cell repertoires in COVID-19. Using immunoSEQ multiplex PCR, the repertoire was profiled, and TCRdb retains in-frame clones only, with some absent. The table lists about 62,000 clones, around 74% of them singletons. Sequenced material: peripheral blood. The origin of the receptors is a woman in her forties or fifties with active or convalescent COVID-19. CDR3s include the opening cysteine and the closing phenylalanine or tryptophan. The D gene is left open where the match is weak. Expanded clones are given a class, and other clones once, few, many or no size at all.

>TRBD1|TRBJ1-1|many|TRBV6-1
TGTGCCAGCAGTGAAGGGTGGGCAGGGGGAGTTCCGAACACTGAAGCTTTCTTT
CASSEGWAGGVPNTEAFF
>TRBD2|TRBJ2-5|NA|TRBV24-1
TGTGCCACCAGTGACCATTTGGGGGGGGAGACCCAGTACTTC
CATSDHLGGETQYF
>NA|TRBJ2-5|NA|TRBV7-2
TGTGCCAGCAGCTTAGGAGCGGCTCGGGGAGAGACCCAGTACTTC
CASSLGAARGETQYF
>TRBD1|TRBJ2-7|NA|TRBV18
TGTGCCAGCTCACCAAGGACAGGGAGCCGCGAGCAGTACTTC
CASSPRTGSREQYF
>TRBD2|TRBJ2-1|NA|TRBV7-9
TGTGCCAGCAGCTTAGCTAGCGGGAGCCAAATGGTCTATGAGCAGTTCTTC
CASSLASGSQMVYEQFF
>NA|TRBJ1-5|NA|TRBV5-8
TGTGCCAGCAGCTTGGGGACAGATAGCAATCAGCCCCAGCATTTT
CASSLGTDSNQPQHF
>NA|TRBJ1-6|NA|TRBV6-5
TGTGCCAGCAGTTACGGGCAGGGAAAGGAATCACCCCTCCACTTT
CASSYGQGKESPLHF
>TRBD1|TRBJ1-2|NA|TRBV10-3
TGTGCCATCAGTGGGTACGGGGGACAGGTCGGCGGCTACACCTTC
CAISGYGGQVGGYTF
>NA|TRBJ2-1|NA|TRBV7-6
TGTGCCAGCAGCCTGGACTTCTACAATGAGCAGTTCTTC
CASSLDFYNEQFF
>NA|TRBJ2-2|NA|TRBV5-1
TGCGCCAGCAGCCAGGGTTCGGGGAGGACCGGGGAGCTGTTTTTT
CASSQGSGRTGELFF
>NA|TRBJ1-6|few|TRBV10-3
TGTGCCATCAGGGGCGCCCCCTCCTCACCCCTCCACTTT
CAIRGAPSSPLHF
>NA|TRBJ2-2|once|TRBV27
TGTGCCAGCAGTGGACTCGGGTACGCGAACACCGGGGAGCTGTTTTTT
CASSGLGYANTGELFF
>NA|TRBJ1-1|NA|TRBV29-1
TGCAGCGTTCGGCGGACTGAAGCTTTCTTT
CSVRRTEAFF
>TRBD2|TRBJ2-1|NA|TRBV27
TGTGCCAGCAGTTTAACCGCTAGCGGGGATGGCTACAATGAGCAGTTCTTC
CASSLTASGDGYNEQFF